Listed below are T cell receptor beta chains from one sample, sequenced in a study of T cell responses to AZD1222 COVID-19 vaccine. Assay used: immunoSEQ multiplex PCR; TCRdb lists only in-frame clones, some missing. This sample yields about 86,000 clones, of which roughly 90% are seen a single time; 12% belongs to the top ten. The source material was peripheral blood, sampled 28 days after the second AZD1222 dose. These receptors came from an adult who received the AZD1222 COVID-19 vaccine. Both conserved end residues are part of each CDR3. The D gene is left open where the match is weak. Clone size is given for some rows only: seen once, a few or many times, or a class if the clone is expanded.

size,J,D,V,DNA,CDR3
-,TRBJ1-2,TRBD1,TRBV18,TGTGCCAGCTCACCTGCCGGGACAGACTATGGCTACACCTTC,CASSPAGTDYGYTF
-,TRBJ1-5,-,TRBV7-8,TGTGCCAGCAGCTTAGGCCAGGGGAGTAATCAGCCCCAGCATTTT,CASSLGQGSNQPQHF
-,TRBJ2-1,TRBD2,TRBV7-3,TGTGCCAGCAGCCCCAACAGGCTAGCGGTTGAGCAGTTCTTC,CASSPNRLAVEQFF
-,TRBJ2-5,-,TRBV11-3,TGTGCCAGCAGCTTAAGTGCCCCTATGTGGGGGGCAGGGGAGACCCAGTACTTC,CASSLSAPMWGAGETQYF
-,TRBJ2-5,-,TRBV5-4,TGTGCCAGCAGCTCCCCTGCCTCGAGGGAGACCCAGTACTTC,CASSSPASRETQYF
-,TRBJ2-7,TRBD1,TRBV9,TGTGCCAGCAGCGCAGAGACAGGGGATTTCTACGAGCAGTACTTC,CASSAETGDFYEQYF
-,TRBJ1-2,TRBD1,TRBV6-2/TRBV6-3,TGTGCCAGCAGTCGCCGGGACAGGTTCGGTGGCTACACCTTC,CASSRRDRFGGYTF
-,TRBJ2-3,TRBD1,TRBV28,TGTGCCAGCAGTCCTCTCGACAGGGGCATTTCAGATACGCAGTATTTT,CASSPLDRGISDTQYF
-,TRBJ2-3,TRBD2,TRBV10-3,TGTGCCATCAGTCCTACTAGCGGGGTCGATACGCAGTATTTT,CAISPTSGVDTQYF
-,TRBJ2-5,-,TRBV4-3,TGCGCCAGCAGCCAAAGTGGGGGGACACTTCAAGAGACCCAGTACTTC,CASSQSGGTLQETQYF
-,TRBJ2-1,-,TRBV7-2,TGTGCCAGCAGCTTAGCCCCGGGCCCGTACAATGAGCAGTTCTTC,CASSLAPGPYNEQFF
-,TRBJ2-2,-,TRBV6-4,TGTGCCAGCAGTGACTCGGTGACCTCGCACACCGGGGAGCTGTTTTTT,CASSDSVTSHTGELFF
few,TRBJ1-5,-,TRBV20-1,TGCAGTGCTAGTGGCCCACGAGCCAGCAATCAGCCCCAGCATTTT,CSASGPRASNQPQHF
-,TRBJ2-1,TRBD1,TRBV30,TGTGCCTGGACAGGGGGCAATGAGCAGTTCTTC,CAWTGGNEQFF
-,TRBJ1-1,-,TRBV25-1,TGTGCCAGCAGTGAGAGACAGCGGACCGAAGTTTTCTTT,CASSERQRTEVFF
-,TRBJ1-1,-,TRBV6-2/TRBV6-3,TGTGCCAGCAGTTACAGGACAGACACTGAAGCTTTCTTT,CASSYRTDTEAFF
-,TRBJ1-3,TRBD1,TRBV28,TGTGCCAGCAGTCAGACAGGGCGCTCTGGAAACACCATATATTTT,CASSQTGRSGNTIYF
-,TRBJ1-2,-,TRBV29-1,TGCAGCGTTTCAGGGGAAGGCTATGGCTACACCTTC,CSVSGEGYGYTF
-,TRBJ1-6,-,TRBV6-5,TGTGCCAGCAGTTTTGACAGGAACTCCTATAATTCACCCCTCCACTTT,CASSFDRNSYNSPLHF
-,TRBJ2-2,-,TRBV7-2,TGTGCCAGCGAGTGGAACGGGGGGCCCCACACCGGGGAGCTGTTTTTT,CASEWNGGPHTGELFF
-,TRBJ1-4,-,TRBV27,TGTGCCAGCAGTCCCAAAAATGAAAAACTGTTTTTT,CASSPKNEKLFF
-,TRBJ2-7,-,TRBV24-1,TGTGCCACCAGGAGGGAGGGGGACTACGAGCAGTACTTC,CATRREGDYEQYF
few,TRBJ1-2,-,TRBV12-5,TGTGCTAGTGGTCCACTAACCGGGACGGATTATGGCTACACCTTC,CASGPLTGTDYGYTF
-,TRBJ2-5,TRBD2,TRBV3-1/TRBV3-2,TGTGCCAGCAACCCGACTAGCGGGGGGTGGGAGACCCAGTACTTC,CASNPTSGGWETQYF
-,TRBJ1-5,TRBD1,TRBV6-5,TGTGCCAGCAGTCGACAGGGGTTTAGCAATCAGCCCCAGCATTTT,CASSRQGFSNQPQHF
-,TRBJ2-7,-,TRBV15,TGTGCCACCAGCAGAGGCCCAAGCCCTGAGTACGAGCAGTACTTC,CATSRGPSPEYEQYF
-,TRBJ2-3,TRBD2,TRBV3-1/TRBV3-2,TGTGCCAGCAGCCAAGATGGCGTACTAGCGGGAGGCAGCACAGATACGCAGTATTTT,CASSQDGVLAGGSTDTQYF
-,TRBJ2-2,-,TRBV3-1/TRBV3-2,TGTGCCAGCAGTCACCCCACCGGGGAGCTGTTTTTT,CASSHPTGELFF
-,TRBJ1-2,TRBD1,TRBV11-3,TGTGCCAGCAGCGCTCGACAGGGGCAGAACTATGGCTACACCTTC,CASSARQGQNYGYTF
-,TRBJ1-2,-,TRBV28,TGTGCCAGCAGCTTTAATATCGGCAGTGGCTACACCTTC,CASSFNIGSGYTF
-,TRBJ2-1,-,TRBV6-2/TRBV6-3,TGTGCCAGCAGTTACGAGGGGACACACAATGAGCAGTTCTTC,CASSYEGTHNEQFF
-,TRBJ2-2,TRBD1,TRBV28,TGTGCCAGCAGTCTCAATCGGGACAGGCTGACCGGGGAGCTGTTTTTT,CASSLNRDRLTGELFF
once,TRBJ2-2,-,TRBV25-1,TGTGCCAGCAGTGATGCGGGCGGAGGCGACACCGGGGAGCTGTTTTTT,CASSDAGGGDTGELFF
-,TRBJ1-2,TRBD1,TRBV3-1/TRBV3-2,TGTGCCAGCAGCCTTACCGACAGGGGGGAATATGGCTACACCTTC,CASSLTDRGEYGYTF
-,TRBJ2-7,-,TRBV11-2,TGTGCCAGCAGCTTATCAGCAGGTGTCTCCTACGAGCAGTACTTC,CASSLSAGVSYEQYF
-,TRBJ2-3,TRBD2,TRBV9,TGTGCCAGCGGTGCGGGGGGGACGACCACAGATACGCAGTATTTT,CASGAGGTTTDTQYF
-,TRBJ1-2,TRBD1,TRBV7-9,TGTGCCAGCAACTCCCCGGGGACAGGCGATAACTATGGCTACACCTTC,CASNSPGTGDNYGYTF
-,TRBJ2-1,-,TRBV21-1,TGTGCCACAAAGTTGGGAGGGGATGAGCAGTTCTTC,CATKLGGDEQFF
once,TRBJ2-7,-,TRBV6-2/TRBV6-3,TGTGCCAGCAGTTATACGACCGGGGGTACCTACGAGCAGTACTTC,CASSYTTGGTYEQYF
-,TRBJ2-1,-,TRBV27,TGTGCCAGCAGTTTTGGAAATGAGCAGTTCTTC,CASSFGNEQFF
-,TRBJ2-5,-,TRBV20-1,TGCAGTGCTAGTGGGGTGGCGGGGGCGCCTACCCAAGAGACCCAGTACTTC,CSASGVAGAPTQETQYF
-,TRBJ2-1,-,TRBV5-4,TGTGCCAGCAGCTTGAGCGAAAATGAGCAGTTCTTC,CASSLSENEQFF
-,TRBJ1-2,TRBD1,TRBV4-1,TGCGCCAGCAGCCAGGAACAGGGGCCGGGGGGCTACACCTTC,CASSQEQGPGGYTF
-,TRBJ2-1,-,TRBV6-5,TGTGCCAGCAGTCAACGGGTCTACAATGAGCAGTTCTTC,CASSQRVYNEQFF
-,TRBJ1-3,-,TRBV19,TGTGCCAGTAGTATGGGGACGGCTGGAAACACCATATATTTT,CASSMGTAGNTIYF
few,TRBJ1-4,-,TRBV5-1,TGCGCCAGCAGCTTTTCGGGGACTGGTGAAAAACTGTTTTTT,CASSFSGTGEKLFF
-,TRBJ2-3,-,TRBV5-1,TGCGCCAGCAGCCGCACGGAGGGCCGCACAGATACGCAGTATTTT,CASSRTEGRTDTQYF
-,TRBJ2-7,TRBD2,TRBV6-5,TGTGCCAGCAGTTCGCGGACTAGCGGGAGCTACGAGCAGTACTTC,CASSSRTSGSYEQYF
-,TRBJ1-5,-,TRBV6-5,TGTGCCAGTGCCCCCCGGGGAGGGGTTCATCAGCCCCAGCATTTT,CASAPRGGVHQPQHF
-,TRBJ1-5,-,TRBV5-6,TGTGCCAGCAGCCTTAATCAGCCCCAGCATTTT,CASSLNQPQHF
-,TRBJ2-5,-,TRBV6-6,TGTGCCAGCAGTTACAGATGGCTGGAGACCCAGTACTTC,CASSYRWLETQYF
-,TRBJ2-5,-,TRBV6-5,TGTGCCAGCAGTAAGAGGCCCCCTCCGGGGGAGACCCAGTACTTC,CASSKRPPPGETQYF
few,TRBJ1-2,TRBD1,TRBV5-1,TGCGCCAGCAGCGCGGGACAGGGAAACTATGGCTACACCTTC,CASSAGQGNYGYTF
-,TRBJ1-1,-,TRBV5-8,TGTGCCAGCAGCTTGCGAAGGGGTACGGGGAGGAACACTGAAGCTTTCTTT,CASSLRRGTGRNTEAFF